What follows are 28 T cell receptor beta chains derived from one specimen sequenced in a study of Tregs in tolerant kidney transplant recipients (dated by TCRdb to about 2019). No antigens are known for them. The library was obtained by the immunoSEQ multiplex PCR assay. The source is immuneACCESS, and TCRdb retained only in-frame sequences with V and J called. Part of the clones is not carried over; for the studies checked, unresolved V genes explain less than half of this, and the remainder is unexplained. The record for this sample contains roughly 2,000 clones. 5.7% of the sample is held by the ten biggest clonotypes. The sample's time point label, in plain terms: blood sample drawn before combined kidney and bone marrow transplant. For bulk CFSE mixed lymphocyte reactions, CFSE-labeled recipient PBMCs were cocultured for roughly six days with irradiated donor PBMCs, after which the cells were stained for CD3/CD4/CD8 and FACS-sorted.

The sample was CD8+ T cells from blood cultured with allogeneic cells, taken before the transplant. These receptors were obtained from a human patient who received a combined kidney and bone marrow transplant.

On this clone: The CDR3 end falls 3 residues outside the read, so it is completed with the germline J gene. The chain joins TRBV19 to TRBJ1-2, with 8 positions matching TRBD1. CDR1 and CDR2 from the germline V gene are LNHDA and SQIVND (reference sequence). This CDR3 is 14 amino acids long. The covered CDR3 bases are TGTGCCAGTAGTACCCATCAGGGGGCGGAGGGC. As protein: CASSTHQGAEG. The whole CDR3 protein reads CASSTHQGAEGYTF.

Measured by frequency, this clone is large. From the germline J gene comes the end of the CDR3, since the read stops 3 residues before it. V and J are TRBV7-9 and TRBJ1-1; D is possibly TRBD1 (5 bases). The CDR3 loop spans 13 amino acids. Germline-derived CDR1 and CDR2 are SEHNR and FQNEAQ (reference sequence). The part of the CDR3 DNA that was read is TGTGCCAGCAGCCCCTACGGGGGGGAGGAA. This sequence encodes CASSPYGGEE. The entire CDR3 sequence reads CASSPYGGEEAFF.

With respect to this clone: The read gets to within 3 residues of the CDR3 end, and the germline J gene fills in the rest. The chain recombines TRBV12-3 or TRBV12-4 with TRBJ1-1; 9 bases line up with TRBD1. The CDR3 runs to 13 residues. This chain's CDR3 is CASIQGAIERAFF. Incomplete CDR3 DNA: TGTGCCAGCATACAGGGGGCTATTGAGAGG.

On this clone: The DNA ends 3 residues before the CDR3 does, and the rest of the CDR3 is filled in from the germline J gene. This chain joins TRBV7-8 and TRBJ2-7; TRBD2 matches 10 bases. This CDR3 has 16 amino acids. J gave up 1 base and V 5 bases, and 8 bases lay outside the gene matches. CDR1 is SGHVS, CDR2 FQNEAQ, per germline. The sequenced CDR3 bases are TGTGCCAGCAGCCCTGAAGCGGGAGGGGCGTCCTACGAG. Encoded protein: CASSPEAGGASYE. The whole CDR3 sequence reads CASSPEAGGASYEQYF.

Note on this clone: The read gets to within 3 residues of the CDR3 end, and the germline J gene fills in the rest. V is TRBV6-4 and J is TRBJ2-2, with TRBD1 identical over 11 bases. The length of the CDR3 is 16 residues. The germline V gene encodes CDR1 MRHNA and CDR2 SNTAGT. V was pared by 5 bases and J by 4 bases, with 6 bases of the junction left unmatched. The CDR3 reads CASSPGTGGSTGELFF. The CDR3 bases that were read are TGTGCCAGCAGTCCCGGGACAGGGGGTAGCACCGGGGAG.

Details on this clone: The read halts 3 residues ahead of the CDR3 end, with the missing end drawn from the germline J gene. The V gene is TRBV13, the J gene TRBJ2-7, with TRBD1 identical over 10 bases. The CDR3 extends over 14 amino acids. From germline, CDR1 is PRHDT and CDR2 FYEKMQ (reference sequence). The V and J ends lost 2 bases and 5 bases, in that order; junction bases with no gene match: 3. The covered CDR3 bases are TGTGCCAGCAGCTTACCGGGACAGGGGAACGAG. Its translation: CASSLPGQGNE. The entire CDR3 protein reads CASSLPGQGNEQYF.

A word on this clone: Read coverage stops 3 residues before the CDR3 terminus; the germline J gene supplies the remainder. V is TRBV10-1 and J is TRBJ2-2; tentative D call: TRBD2 (5 bases). This CDR3 is 14 amino acids long. The V and J ends lost 3 bases and 6 bases respectively, with 11 bases between them. Germline CDR1 and CDR2: WNHNN and SYGVQD (reference sequence). The CDR3 sequence is CASSDAGDSGELFF. Partial CDR3 DNA: TGCGCCAGCAGTGATGCCGGGGATTCCGGGGAG.

Of note for this clone: The read terminates 3 residues before the CDR3 end, so the remaining end is supplied by the germline J gene. The chain carries TRBV7-9 and TRBJ2-1; D call uncertain. Per the germline V gene, CDR1 is SEHNR and CDR2 is FQNEAQ (reference sequence). CDR3 size: 12 residues. V dropped 2 bases and J dropped 7 bases, with 6 bases sitting between them. CDR3 loop: CASSLTRNEQFF. The CDR3 bases that were read are TGTGCCAGCAGCTTAACGCGGAATGAG.

Its frequency marks this clone as medium-sized (0.01 to 0.1%). The read stops 3 residues short of the end of the CDR3; the missing end is completed from the germline J gene. V usage is TRBV29-1 and J usage is TRBJ1-2; TRBD1 agrees at 7 bases. V shed 7 bases, J shed 3 bases, and the junction held 8 bases outside the gene matches. In germline, CDR1 is SQVTM, CDR2 ANQGSEA. The CDR3 contains 13 residues. Incomplete CDR3 DNA: TGCAGCGCCCGCAGCGGACAGGACTATGGC. It encodes CSARSGQDYG. The CDR3, in full, reads CSARSGQDYGYTF.

With respect to this clone: The CDR3 end falls 3 residues outside the read, so it is completed with the germline J gene. The chain combines TRBV19 with TRBJ2-7, with 8 bases that match TRBD1. The V and J ends lost 5 bases and 4 bases, in that order; junction bases with no gene match: 7. CDR1 LNHDA and CDR2 SQIVND come from the germline V gene (reference sequence). This CDR3 spans 14 amino acids. Partial CDR3 DNA: TGTGCCAGTAGTCCTGGGACAGGCCTATACGAG. The encoded protein is CASSPGTGLYE. The whole CDR3 sequence is CASSPGTGLYEQYF.

This clone shows up as large (0.1 to 1%) by frequency. The read halts 3 residues ahead of the CDR3 end, with the missing end drawn from the germline J gene. The chain employs TRBV30 and TRBJ1-1; 9 bases are a match to TRBD1. Germline values: CDR1 GTSNPN, CDR2 SVGIG (reference sequence). J lost 5 bases, V lost 1 base, and 5 bases had no gene match. This CDR3 region has 14 residues. The covered CDR3 bases are TGTGCCTGGAGTGCGGGACAGGGCAGGACTGAA. Amino acid sequence: CAWSAGQGRTE. The entire CDR3 is CAWSAGQGRTEAFF.

Points on this clone: The read is 3 residues too short to cover the CDR3 end, so that end is filled in from the germline J gene. The chain links TRBV27 to TRBJ2-1, with 7 nucleotides matching TRBD2. Trimming took 5 bases from V and 5 from J; bases not matched to a gene: 9. The CDR3 runs 15 residues. The germline V gene has CDR1 MNHEY and CDR2 SMNVEV (reference sequence). The CDR3 sequence is CASSPRLAENNEQFF. The DNA read from the CDR3 is TGTGCCAGCAGTCCTCGTCTAGCGGAAAACAATGAG.

With regard to this clone: Read sequence stops 3 residues before the CDR3 end, and the germline J gene provides the missing end. The rearrangement links TRBV13 to TRBJ2-7; 12 nucleotides align to TRBD1. J was trimmed by 4 bases and V by 5 bases; bases with no gene match: 3. CDR3 length: 14 amino acids. Germline loops: CDR1 PRHDT, CDR2 FYEKMQ (reference sequence). Partial CDR3 DNA: TGTGCCAGCAGCAAGGGACAGGGGGCGTACGAG. Encoded protein: CASSKGQGAYE. The CDR3 in its entirety is CASSKGQGAYEQYF. Variable domain in full (rest from reference TRBV13 and TRBJ2-7): AAGVIQSPRHLIKEKRETATLKCYPIPRHDTVYWYQQGPGQDPQFLISFYEKMQSDKGSIPDRFSAQQFSDYHSELNMSSLELGDSALYFCASSKGQGAYEQYFGPGTRLTVT.

With respect to this clone: The CDR3 is cut off 3 residues early in the read; its end comes from the germline J gene. The chain has TRBV7-8 and TRBJ1-2; D is perhaps TRBD1 (5 bases). The ends were cut back, 3 bases at V and 6 bases at J, with 8 bases in the middle. CDR3 length: 12 residues. Germline assignment: CDR1 SGHVS and CDR2 FQNEAQ. CDR3 residues: CASSFGGDGYTF. CDR3 bases read: TGTGCCAGCAGCTTCGGGGGTGATGGC. Combining the CDR3 with reference TRBV7-8 and TRBJ1-2 gives the whole variable domain GAGVSQSPRYKVAKRGQDVALRCDPISGHVSLFWYQQALGQGPEFLTYFQNEAQLDKSGLPSDRFFAERPEGSVSTLKIQRTQQEDSAVYLCASSFGGDGYTFGSGTRLTVV.

On this clone: The CDR3 end falls 3 residues outside the read, so it is completed with the germline J gene. The J gene is TRBJ1-1, the V gene TRBV23-1, with D tentatively TRBD1 (6 bases). TRBV23-1 is given ORF status, its function remaining uncertain. The CDR3 has 19 amino acids. The V gene lost 4 bases and the J gene lost 1 base, with 25 bases spanning the gap. The sequenced CDR3 bases are TGCGCCAGCAGTCTCCACCACCCCGGGACAAGAGAACAGAACACTGAA. It translates to CASSLHHPGTREQNTE. The complete CDR3 sequence is CASSLHHPGTREQNTEAFF.

In the case of this clone: The read terminates 3 residues before the CDR3 end, so the remaining end is supplied by the germline J gene. The chain links TRBV6-1 to TRBJ1-5; TRBD1 agrees at 10 bases. The V gene's germline CDR1 is MNHNS and CDR2 SASEGT. The V segment lost 5 bases and the J segment 4 bases; nucleotides outside the gene matches: 8. This CDR3 comprises 16 residues. The CDR3 reads CASSKDRGQRNQPQHF. CDR3 bases read: TGTGCCAGCAGTAAAGACAGGGGGCAGAGGAATCAGCCC.

In terms of frequency, this clone is medium-sized (0.01 to 0.1%). The CDR3 goes on 3 residues after the read ends, and that part is filled in from the germline J gene. The V gene is TRBV4-1, the J gene TRBJ2-7; 10 bases match TRBD1. The CDR3 has 14 amino acids. Germline CDR1 is MGHRA and CDR2 is YSYEKL. J gave up 1 base and V 4 bases, and 1 base lay outside the gene matches. The CDR3 spells CASSPGQGSYEQYF. CDR3 bases read: TGCGCCAGCAGCCCGGGACAGGGGTCCTACGAG.

Remarks on this clone: The read terminates 3 residues before the CDR3 end, so the remaining end is supplied by the germline J gene. This sequence joins TRBV2 and TRBJ2-7, with 7 bases aligning to TRBD1. CDR1 and CDR2 from the germline V gene are SNHLY and FYNNEI. With V trimmed by 6 bases and J by 1 base, 6 bases remained unmatched. This CDR3 is 14 amino acids long. The sequenced part of the CDR3 DNA is TGTGCCAGCAGCGCCGGGACAGAGTCCTACGAG. Its protein product is CASSAGTESYE. In full, the CDR3 reads CASSAGTESYEQYF.

This clone is identified as medium-sized (0.01 to 0.1%) from frequency. The sequence runs out 3 residues before the end of the CDR3; the remainder is reconstructed from the germline J gene. The rearrangement joins TRBV19 to TRBJ1-2; no clear D. V lost 9 bases, J lost 3 bases, and 11 bases lay in between. The germline CDR1 and CDR2 sequences are LNHDA and SQIVND (reference sequence). CDR3 length equals 12 residues. CDR3 DNA, as far as it was read: TGTGCCAGCGCACCAGGATACTATGGC. Protein product: CASAPGYYG. The full-length CDR3 reads as CASAPGYYGYTF.

This clone is medium-sized by frequency. The sequenced fragment ends 3 residues before the CDR3 boundary, so the rest is inferred from the germline J gene. The chain links TRBV19 to TRBJ1-1; D unresolved. V was trimmed by 1 base and J by 1 base, leaving 10 bases between them. The CDR3 runs to 15 residues. Germline V gene lookup returns CDR1 LNHDA and CDR2 SQIVND (reference sequence). This CDR3 is CASSIGRAGNTEAFF. CDR3 DNA, as far as it was read: TGTGCCAGTAGTATAGGAAGGGCAGGGAACACTGAA.

According to its frequency, this clone is medium-sized (0.01 to 0.1%). The sequenced fragment ends 3 residues before the CDR3 boundary, so the rest is inferred from the germline J gene. This chain connects TRBV3-1 (or the pseudogene TRBV3-2) to TRBJ2-1, with D maybe TRBD2 (6 bases). V shed 0 bases and J shed 7 bases, with 19 bases lying between them. Germline CDR1 LGHDT, CDR2 YNNKEL (reference sequence). This CDR3 is 17 amino acids long. The CDR3: CASSQDPDSNGGNEQFF. CDR3 DNA (partial): TGTGCCAGCAGCCAAGATCCGGATTCGAATGGAGGGAATGAG.

To note about this clone: The read terminates 3 residues ahead of where the CDR3 ends, so the germline J gene completes it. V is TRBV27 and J is TRBJ1-3, with 8 positions matching TRBD1. Germline V CDR1 and CDR2: MNHEY, SMNVEV (reference sequence). Losses at the gene ends were 5 bases for V and 4 bases for J; bases not matched to a gene: 7. CDR3 size: 15 residues. The sequenced CDR3 bases are TGTGCCAGCAGTCTGAACAGGGGGTGGGGAAACACC. It is translated as CASSLNRGWGNT. The whole CDR3 reads CASSLNRGWGNTIYF.

Points on this clone: The observed sequence ends 3 residues before the CDR3 terminus, with the missing tail filled in from the germline J gene. The chain recombines TRBV19 with TRBJ1-2; D is unclear. The CDR3 has 16 residues. V was pared by 3 bases and J by 3 bases, with 17 bases between. Germline V gene lookup returns CDR1 LNHDA and CDR2 SQIVND (reference sequence). The CDR3 spells CASSIRPTPADYGYTF. Incomplete CDR3 DNA: TGTGCCAGTAGTATTAGGCCCACCCCAGCGGACTATGGC.

Turning to this clone: The read ends 3 residues shy of where the CDR3 ends; the end is completed using the germline J gene. The J gene is TRBJ2-7, the V gene TRBV7-8; D is uncertain. Germline CDR1 and CDR2: SGHVS and FQNEAQ. This CDR3 region has 13 residues. The V and J ends lost 3 bases and 6 bases respectively, with 12 bases between them. The CDR3 loop reads CASSFKPGGEQYF. The part of the CDR3 DNA that was read is TGTGCCAGCAGCTTTAAACCGGGTGGCGAG.

Measured by frequency, this clone is medium-sized. The read ends 3 residues before the CDR3 terminus; that terminus is restored from the germline J gene. The gene calls are TRBV12-3 or TRBV12-4 and TRBJ2-7; D is possibly TRBD2 (5 bases). This CDR3 is 12 amino acids long. V lost 3 bases and J 3 bases, leaving 6 bases between the germline ends. Partial CDR3 DNA: TGTGCCAGCAGTTTTGGACTCTACGAG. It yields the protein CASSFGLYE. The full CDR3 protein reads CASSFGLYEQYF.

A word on this clone: Coverage ceases 3 residues before the CDR3 finishes, and the germline J gene fills in the end. The gene calls are TRBV13 and TRBJ2-5; a possible D gene is TRBD2 (6 bases). Deletions cut 5 bases from V and 4 bases from J, with 11 bases between. CDR1 PRHDT and CDR2 FYEKMQ come from the germline V gene (reference sequence). The CDR3 is made up of 13 amino acids. CDR3 bases read: TGTGCCAGCAGCCCGGGACTTTTAGAGACC. Protein: CASSPGLLET. The full CDR3 protein is CASSPGLLETQYF.

Turning to this clone: Sequencing ends 3 residues short of the CDR3 end; the germline J gene provides the rest. The V and J genes are TRBV12-3 or TRBV12-4 and TRBJ2-1, with 10 bases aligning to TRBD2. V dropped 7 bases and J dropped 6; count of bases not matched to a gene: 12. The CDR3 totals 16 residues. CDR3 amino acids: CASTQVLAGDFNEQFF. CDR3 DNA, as far as it was read: TGTGCCAGCACCCAGGTCCTAGCGGGAGACTTCAATGAG.

A word on this clone: With the read ending 3 residues before the CDR3 end, the germline J gene is used to fill in that end. The V gene is TRBV6-4, the J gene TRBJ1-1; 8 bases align to TRBD1. The germline CDR1 and CDR2 sequences are MRHNA and SNTAGT. The CDR3 is 15 amino acids. The covered CDR3 bases are TGTGCCAGCAGTGACTCGAAGGCAGGGGGCGCCGAG. Encoded protein: CASSDSKAGGAE. The whole CDR3 reads CASSDSKAGGAEAFF.